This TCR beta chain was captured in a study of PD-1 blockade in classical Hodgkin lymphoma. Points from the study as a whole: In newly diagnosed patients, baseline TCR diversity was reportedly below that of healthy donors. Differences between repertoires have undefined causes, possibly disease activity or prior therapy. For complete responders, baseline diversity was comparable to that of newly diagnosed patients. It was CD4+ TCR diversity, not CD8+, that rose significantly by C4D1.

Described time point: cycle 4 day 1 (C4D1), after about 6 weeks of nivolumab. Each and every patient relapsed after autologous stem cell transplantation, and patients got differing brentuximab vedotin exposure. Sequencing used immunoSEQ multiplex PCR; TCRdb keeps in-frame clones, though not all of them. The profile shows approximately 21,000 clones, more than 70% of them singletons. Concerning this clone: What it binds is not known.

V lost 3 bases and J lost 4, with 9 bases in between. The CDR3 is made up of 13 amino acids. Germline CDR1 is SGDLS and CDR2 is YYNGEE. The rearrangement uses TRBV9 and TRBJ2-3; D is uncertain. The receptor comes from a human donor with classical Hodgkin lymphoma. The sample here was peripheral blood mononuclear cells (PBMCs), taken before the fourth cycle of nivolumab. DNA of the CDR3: TGTGCCAGCAGCGCAAGCACCCCAGATACGCAGTATTTT. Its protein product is CASSASTPDTQYF.